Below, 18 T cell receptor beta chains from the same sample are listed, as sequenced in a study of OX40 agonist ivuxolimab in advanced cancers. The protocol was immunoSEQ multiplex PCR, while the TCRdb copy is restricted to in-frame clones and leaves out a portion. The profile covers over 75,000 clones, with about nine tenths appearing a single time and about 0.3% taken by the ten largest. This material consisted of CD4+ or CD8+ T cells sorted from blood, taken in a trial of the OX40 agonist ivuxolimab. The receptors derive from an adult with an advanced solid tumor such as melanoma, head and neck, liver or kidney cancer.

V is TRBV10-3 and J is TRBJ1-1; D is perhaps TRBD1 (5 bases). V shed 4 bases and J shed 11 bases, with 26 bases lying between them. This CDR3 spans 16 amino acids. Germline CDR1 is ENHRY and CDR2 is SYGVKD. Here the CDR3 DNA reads TGTGCCATCAGTGGGTTAGGGAGGTCGAATGGGGGAGATGCTTTCTTT. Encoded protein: CAISGLGRSNGGDAFF.

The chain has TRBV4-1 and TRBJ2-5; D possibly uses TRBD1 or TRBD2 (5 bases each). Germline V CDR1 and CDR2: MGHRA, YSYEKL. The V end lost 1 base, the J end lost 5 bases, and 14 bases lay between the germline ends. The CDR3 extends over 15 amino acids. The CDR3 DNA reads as TGCGCCAGCAGCCAAGCCGGGGCCCTGTCGGAGACCCAGTACTTC. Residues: CASSQAGALSETQYF.

The CDR3 region has the DNA TGCGCCAGCAGCTTGGGAGGGGCGGGAAGGAAAGATACGCAGTATTTT. Translating gives CASSLGGAGRKDTQYF. The chain joins TRBV5-1 to TRBJ2-3; perhaps TRBD2 as D (6 bases). The CDR3 runs to 16 residues. Germline assignment: CDR1 SGHRS and CDR2 YFSETQ. V gave up 0 bases and J gave up 5 bases, with 16 bases separating them.

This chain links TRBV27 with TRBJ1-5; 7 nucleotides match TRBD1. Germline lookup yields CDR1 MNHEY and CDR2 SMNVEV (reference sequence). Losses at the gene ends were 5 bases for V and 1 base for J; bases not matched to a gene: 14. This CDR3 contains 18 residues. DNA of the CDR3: TGTGCCAGCAGTCCTACAGGGGTGGCTTGGGTGAGCAATCAGCCCCAGCATTTT. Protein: CASSPTGVAWVSNQPQHF.

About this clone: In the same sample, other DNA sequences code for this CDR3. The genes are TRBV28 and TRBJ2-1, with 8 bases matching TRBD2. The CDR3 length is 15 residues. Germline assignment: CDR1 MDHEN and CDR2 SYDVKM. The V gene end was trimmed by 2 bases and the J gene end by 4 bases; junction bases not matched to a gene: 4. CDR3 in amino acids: CASSLASGPYNEQFF. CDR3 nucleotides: TGTGCCAGCAGTTTAGCTAGCGGGCCTTACAATGAGCAGTTCTTC.

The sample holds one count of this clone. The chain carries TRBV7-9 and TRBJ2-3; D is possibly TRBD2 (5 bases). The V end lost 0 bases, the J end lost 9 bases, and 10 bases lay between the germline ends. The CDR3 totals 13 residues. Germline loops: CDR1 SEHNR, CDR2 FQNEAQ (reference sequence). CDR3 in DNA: TGTGCCAGCAGCTTAGCGGTTTCGGGAACGCAGTATTTT. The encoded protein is CASSLAVSGTQYF.

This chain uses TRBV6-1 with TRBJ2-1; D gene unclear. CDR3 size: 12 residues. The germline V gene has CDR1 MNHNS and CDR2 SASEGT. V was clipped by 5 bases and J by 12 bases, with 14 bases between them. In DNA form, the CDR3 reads TGTGCCAGCAGTACGTTGGGGTTTGTGCAGTTCTTC. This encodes CASSTLGFVQFF.

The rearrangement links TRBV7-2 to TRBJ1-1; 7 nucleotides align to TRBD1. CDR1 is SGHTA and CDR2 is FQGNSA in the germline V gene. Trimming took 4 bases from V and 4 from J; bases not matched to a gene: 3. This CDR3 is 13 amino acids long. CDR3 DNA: TGTGCCAGCAGCTCCCGACAGGGCACTGAAGCTTTCTTT. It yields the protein CASSSRQGTEAFF.

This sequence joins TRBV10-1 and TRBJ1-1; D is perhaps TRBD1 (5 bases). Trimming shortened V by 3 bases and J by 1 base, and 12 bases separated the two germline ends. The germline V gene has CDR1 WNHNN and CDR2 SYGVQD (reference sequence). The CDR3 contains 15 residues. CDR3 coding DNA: TGCGCCAGCAGTGACCGAGGGACGGCGAACACTGAAGCTTTCTTT. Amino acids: CASSDRGTANTEAFF.

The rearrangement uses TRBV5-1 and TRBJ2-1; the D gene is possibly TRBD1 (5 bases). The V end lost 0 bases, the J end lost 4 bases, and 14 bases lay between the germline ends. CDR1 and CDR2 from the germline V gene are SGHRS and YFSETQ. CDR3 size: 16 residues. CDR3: CASSLAGRVGYNEQFF. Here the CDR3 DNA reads TGCGCCAGCAGCTTGGCCGGCAGGGTGGGTTACAATGAGCAGTTCTTC. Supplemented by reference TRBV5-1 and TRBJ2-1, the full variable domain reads KAGVTQTPRYLIKTRGQQVTLSCSPISGHRSVSWYQQTPGQGLQFLFEYFSETQRNKGNFPGRFSGRQFSNSRSEMNVSTLELGDSALYLCASSLAGRVGYNEQFFGPGTRLTVL.

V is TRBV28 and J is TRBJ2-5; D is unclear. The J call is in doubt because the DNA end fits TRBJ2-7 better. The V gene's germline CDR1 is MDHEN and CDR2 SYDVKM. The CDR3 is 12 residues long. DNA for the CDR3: TGTGCCAGCAGTTTATTGGGTTACGAGCAGTACTTC. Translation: CASSLLGYEQYF.

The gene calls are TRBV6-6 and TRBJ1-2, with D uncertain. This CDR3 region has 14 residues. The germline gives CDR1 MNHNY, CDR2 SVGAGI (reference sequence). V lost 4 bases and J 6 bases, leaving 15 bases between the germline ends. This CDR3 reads CASSSYSGGNGYTF. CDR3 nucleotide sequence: TGTGCCAGCAGTTCGTACAGCGGAGGGAATGGCTACACCTTC.

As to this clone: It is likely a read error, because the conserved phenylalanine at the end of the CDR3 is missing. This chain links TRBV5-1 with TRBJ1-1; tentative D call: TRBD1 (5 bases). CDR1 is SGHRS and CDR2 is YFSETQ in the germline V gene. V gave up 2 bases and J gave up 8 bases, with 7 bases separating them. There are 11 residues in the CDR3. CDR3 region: CASSFDREAFY. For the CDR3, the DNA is TGCGCCAGCAGCTTTGACAGAGAAGCTTTCTAT.

Here the CDR3 reads CASSKGAPDQPQHF. In nucleotides, the CDR3 is TGTGCCAGCAGCAAAGGGGCACCCGATCAGCCCCAGCATTTT. The V and J genes are TRBV28 and TRBJ1-5; the D gene is possibly TRBD1 (5 bases). The CDR3 has 14 amino acids. Trimming removed 6 bases at V and 5 bases at J, with 14 bases between. Germline CDR1 reads MDHEN; CDR2 reads SYDVKM.

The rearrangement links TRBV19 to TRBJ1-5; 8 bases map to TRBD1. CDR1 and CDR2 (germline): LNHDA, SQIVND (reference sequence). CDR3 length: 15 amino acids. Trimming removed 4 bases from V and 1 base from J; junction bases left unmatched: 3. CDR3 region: CASSTTGASNQPQHF. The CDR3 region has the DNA TGTGCCAGTAGTACGACAGGGGCCAGCAATCAGCCCCAGCATTTT.

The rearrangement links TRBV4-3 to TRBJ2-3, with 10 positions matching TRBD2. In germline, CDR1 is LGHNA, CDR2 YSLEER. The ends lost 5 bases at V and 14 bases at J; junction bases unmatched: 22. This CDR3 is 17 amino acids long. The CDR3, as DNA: TGCGCCAGCAGCTCCATCGGACTAGCGGATACTGGCAGTAGTCGGTATTTT. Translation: CASSSIGLADTGSSRYF.

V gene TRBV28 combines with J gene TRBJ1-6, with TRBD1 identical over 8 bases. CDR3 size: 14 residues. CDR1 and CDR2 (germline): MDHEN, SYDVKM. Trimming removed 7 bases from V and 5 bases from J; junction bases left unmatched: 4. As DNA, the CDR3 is TGTGCCAGCACCCGGGACAGGCATAATTCACCCCTCCACTTT. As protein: CASTRDRHNSPLHF.

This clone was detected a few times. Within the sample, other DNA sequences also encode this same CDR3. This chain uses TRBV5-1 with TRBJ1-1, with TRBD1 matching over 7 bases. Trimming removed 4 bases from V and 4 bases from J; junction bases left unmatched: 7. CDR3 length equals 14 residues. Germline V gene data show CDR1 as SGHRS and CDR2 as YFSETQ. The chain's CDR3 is CASSLRQGATEAFF. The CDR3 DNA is TGCGCCAGCAGCCTCAGACAGGGCGCCACTGAAGCTTTCTTT.